Shown below are 28 T cell receptor beta chains from a single sample sequenced in a study of cytomegalovirus exposure and HLA in healthy donors. 60 Vbeta and 13 Jbeta primers were used in PCR. The repertoire was sequenced with immunoSEQ multiplex PCR; TCRdb's copy has only in-frame clones and lacks some. The sample yields 100,000 to 150,000 clones, roughly 82% seen once. Sequencing was carried out using PBMCs. These receptors all stem from a woman aged 40 to 55 in good health and CMV-seropositive.

The chain joins TRBV30 to TRBJ2-5; a possible D gene is TRBD2 (7 bases). The J call may be faulty, since TRBJ2-7 better matches the DNA end. The CDR3 has 14 residues. Germline CDR1 is GTSNPN and CDR2 is SVGIG (reference sequence). This CDR3 is CAWSRGAAVHEQYF. Here the CDR3 DNA reads TGTGCCTGGAGTCGGGGGGCGGCAGTGCACGAGCAGTACTTC.

V is TRBV6-5 and J is TRBJ1-2, with 9 bases fitting TRBD1. The CDR3 has 14 residues. Germline trimming cut 0 bases from V and 6 bases from J; bases unmatched to any gene: 2. Germline lookup yields CDR1 MNHEY and CDR2 SVGAGI. The CDR3 DNA reads TGTGCCAGCAGTTACTCGAGACAGGGGGATGGCTACACCTTC. As protein: CASSYSRQGDGYTF.

V and J are TRBV4-1 and TRBJ1-3; weak D call: TRBD1 (6 bases). Germline V gene data show CDR1 as MGHRA and CDR2 as YSYEKL. The V gene lost 1 base and the J gene lost 1 base, with 20 bases spanning the gap. The CDR3 is 19 residues long. CDR3 protein: CASSQVRHREKASGNTIYF. CDR3 nucleotides: TGCGCCAGCAGCCAAGTCCGCCACAGGGAGAAAGCTTCTGGAAACACCATATATTTT.

The chain has TRBV28 and TRBJ2-7, with a tentative D call TRBD1 (5 bases). V lost 1 base, J lost 3 bases, and 10 bases lay in between. This CDR3 spans 14 amino acids. In germline, CDR1 is MDHEN, CDR2 SYDVKM. This CDR3 is CASSLLAGNYEQYF. DNA for the CDR3: TGTGCCAGCAGTTTATTGGCAGGGAACTACGAGCAGTACTTC.

This clone was seen a handful of times. The chain couples TRBV28 to TRBJ1-3; no clear D. The V and J ends lost 3 bases and 0 bases respectively, with 6 bases between them. Looked up from germline, CDR1 is MDHEN and CDR2 is SYDVKM. The CDR3 consists of 14 residues. CDR3 DNA sequence: TGTGCCAGCAGTTTTCCATCCTCTGGAAACACCATATATTTT. Translation gives CASSFPSSGNTIYF. Using reference TRBV28 and TRBJ1-3 for the parts outside the CDR3, the full variable domain is DVKVTQSSRYLVKRTGEKVFLECVQDMDHENMFWYRQDPGLGLRLIYFSYDVKMKEKGDIPEGYSVSREKKERFSLILESASTNQTSMYLCASSFPSSGNTIYFGEGSWLTVV.

The chain carries TRBV28 and TRBJ2-7; 11 nucleotides agree with TRBD2. Germline trimming cut 8 bases from V and 2 bases from J; bases unmatched to any gene: 5. This CDR3 has 14 amino acids. Germline V gene data show CDR1 as MDHEN and CDR2 as SYDVKM. CDR3 sequence (DNA): TGTGCCAGCGTAGCGGGAGGGCCGCCCTACGAGCAGTACTTC. Translation: CASVAGGPPYEQYF.

This chain joins TRBV4-1 and TRBJ2-1, with 10 bases fitting TRBD1. CDR3 length: 16 amino acids. Germline V lookup: CDR1 MGHRA, CDR2 YSYEKL. Unmatched junction bases numbered 8, after V lost 1 base and J lost 8 bases. CDR3 bases: TGCGCCAGCAGCCAAGGGCGGACAGGGGGACGGGATGAGCAGTTCTTC. It specifies CASSQGRTGGRDEQFF.

The J gene is TRBJ2-3, the V gene TRBV13; 7 bases line up with TRBD1. Trimming at V came to 3 bases and at J to 1 base, leaving 4 bases not matched to a gene. CDR3 length: 15 residues. Germline V gene sequence: CDR1 PRHDT, CDR2 FYEKMQ (reference sequence). For the CDR3, the DNA is TGTGCCAGCAGCTTTCAGGGGGAACGCACAGATACGCAGTATTTT. Amino acids: CASSFQGERTDTQYF.

The V call is TRBV5-1, the J call TRBJ2-1; no firm D call. Trimming pared 0 bases from V and 6 bases from J, leaving 7 bases between. Germline V gene sequence: CDR1 SGHRS, CDR2 YFSETQ. CDR3 size: 13 residues. This chain's CDR3 is CASSLGSGNEQFF. In DNA form, the CDR3 reads TGCGCCAGCAGCTTGGGCTCCGGCAATGAGCAGTTCTTC.

V gene TRBV28 combines with J gene TRBJ2-5; the D gene is possibly TRBD2 (6 bases). CDR3 length equals 14 residues. V lost 3 bases and J 3 bases, leaving 11 bases between the germline ends. Germline loops: CDR1 MDHEN, CDR2 SYDVKM. CDR3: CASSFGRDEETQYF. Written as DNA, the CDR3 is TGTGCCAGCAGTTTCGGGCGGGATGAAGAGACCCAGTACTTC.

This chain links TRBV6-1 with TRBJ1-5; no firm D call. From germline, CDR1 is MNHNS and CDR2 SASEGT. The CDR3 covers 14 residues. The V end was cut by 5 bases, the J end by 2 bases, with 10 bases between. The CDR3 is CASSMRGGNQPQHF. CDR3 nucleotide sequence: TGTGCCAGCAGTATGCGAGGCGGCAATCAGCCCCAGCATTTT.

The rearrangement uses TRBV30 and TRBJ1-6, with D possibly being TRBD1 (5 bases). The CDR3 extends over 12 amino acids. CDR1 is GTSNPN, CDR2 SVGIG, per germline (reference sequence). Trimming took 6 bases from V and 7 from J, leaving 10 bases between them. As DNA, the CDR3 is TGTGCCTGTGACAGATCCAATTCACCCCTCCACTTT. Protein sequence: CACDRSNSPLHF.

This clone was recorded a few times. The rearrangement uses TRBV28 and TRBJ2-7; possibly TRBD1 for D (5 bases). Germline CDR1 is MDHEN and CDR2 is SYDVKM. The V end was cut by 6 bases, the J end by 0 bases, with 9 bases between. CDR3 length: 13 amino acids. CDR3 sequence reads: CASRRQPSYEQYF. The CDR3 DNA reads TGTGCCAGCAGACGACAGCCCTCCTACGAGCAGTACTTC.

The V call is TRBV2, the J call TRBJ2-2; TRBD2 matches at 11 bases. From germline, CDR1 is SNHLY and CDR2 FYNNEI. Trimming cost V 4 bases and J 1 base; bases outside gene matches: 5. CDR3 length: 17 residues. This CDR3 reads CASSVDGTSGNTGELFF. In nucleotides, the CDR3 is TGTGCCAGCAGTGTTGACGGGACTAGCGGGAACACCGGGGAGCTGTTTTTT.

The chain has TRBV10-3 and TRBJ1-1, with 8 nucleotides matching TRBD1. CDR3 size: 14 residues. Germline CDR1 ENHRY, CDR2 SYGVKD. V gave up 4 bases and J gave up 3 bases; unmatched junction bases: 4. CDR3 region: CAISAGQDYTEAFF. CDR3 in DNA: TGTGCCATCAGTGCGGGACAGGACTACACTGAAGCTTTCTTT.

In this sample, this clone turned up a few times. The chain links TRBV6-1 to TRBJ1-5; the D gene is possibly TRBD1 (5 bases). The length of the CDR3 is 15 residues. V gave up 6 bases and J gave up 2 bases, with 14 bases separating them. Per germline, CDR1 MNHNS and CDR2 SASEGT. CDR3 in amino acids: CASSVIRVGNQPQHF. CDR3 bases: TGTGCCAGCAGCGTGATCAGGGTAGGCAATCAGCCCCAGCATTTT.

The chain carries TRBV6-6 and TRBJ2-2; a weak D match, TRBD2 (6 bases). The CDR3 loop spans 11 amino acids. Trimming took 6 bases from V and 8 from J, leaving 7 bases between them. Germline V gene lookup returns CDR1 MNHNY and CDR2 SVGAGI (reference sequence). The CDR3 here is CASRGGGELFF. The CDR3 region has the DNA TGTGCCAGCAGGGGGGGAGGGGAGCTGTTTTTT.

The genes are TRBV18 and TRBJ1-1; tentatively, D is TRBD1 (5 bases). The CDR3 has 13 residues. Germline-derived CDR1 and CDR2 are KGHSH and LQKENI. V lost 1 base to trimming and J lost 8 bases, with 11 bases between them. CDR3 DNA: TGTGCCAGCTCACCACTGGCGGGGACCGAAGCTTTCTTT. Its translation is CASSPLAGTEAFF. Based on the CDR3 plus reference TRBV18 and TRBJ1-1, the full variable domain is NAGVMQNPRHLVRRRGQEARLRCSPMKGHSHVYWYRQLPEEGLKFMVYLQKENIIDESGMPKERFSAEFPKEGPSILRIQQVVRGDSAAYFCASSPLAGTEAFFGQGTRLTVV.

This sequence joins TRBV7-6 and TRBJ2-3; 9 positions match TRBD1. Trimming took 6 bases from V and 3 from J; bases not matched to a gene: 7. From germline, CDR1 is SGHVS and CDR2 FNYEAQ. The CDR3 has 15 residues. In DNA, the CDR3 is TGTGCCAGCAGTTTGGGGACAGGGATGACAGATACGCAGTATTTT. This gives the protein CASSLGTGMTDTQYF.

The chain carries TRBV5-1 and TRBJ2-3, with D possibly TRBD2 on 6 matching bases. The V gene lost 3 bases and the J gene lost 4 bases, with 9 bases spanning the gap. This CDR3 spans 13 amino acids. Germline assignment: CDR1 SGHRS and CDR2 YFSETQ. CDR3 residues: CASSSLAADTQYF. The CDR3 nucleotides are TGCGCCAGCAGCTCGTTAGCGGCAGATACGCAGTATTTT.

V and J are TRBV18 and TRBJ1-1, with 9 bases identical to TRBD1. The V gene end was trimmed by 5 bases and the J gene end by 5 bases; junction bases not matched to a gene: 9. CDR1 is KGHSH, CDR2 LQKENI, per germline. CDR3 size: 15 residues. The chain's CDR3 is CASSSLQGAGTEAFF. CDR3 in DNA: TGTGCCAGCTCATCGTTACAGGGGGCTGGGACTGAAGCTTTCTTT.

The chain joins TRBV6-1 to TRBJ2-1, with TRBD1 as a possible D gene (6 bases). V gave up 5 bases and J gave up 4 bases, with 12 bases separating them. In germline, CDR1 is MNHNS, CDR2 SASEGT. The length of the CDR3 is 14 residues. The CDR3 nucleotides read TGTGCCAGCAGTTCCGGCAGGGGTTACAATGAGCAGTTCTTC. Its translation is CASSSGRGYNEQFF.

The V gene is TRBV28, the J gene TRBJ1-1; perhaps TRBD1 as D (6 bases). Trimming left V 10 bases short and J 3 bases short, with 21 bases between. This CDR3 is built from 15 residues. Germline values: CDR1 MDHEN, CDR2 SYDVKM. The CDR3, as DNA: TGTGCCACCAGGAGGCTGGGAACAGGGCACACTGAAGCTTTCTTT. Its translation: CATRRLGTGHTEAFF.

This CDR3 is CAWSRTGFGGSSNQPQHF. Written as DNA, the CDR3 is TGTGCCTGGAGCAGAACAGGGTTTGGGGGATCTAGCAATCAGCCCCAGCATTTT. V gene TRBV30 combines with J gene TRBJ1-5; a possible D gene is TRBD1 (6 bases). Germline V gene lookup returns CDR1 GTSNPN and CDR2 SVGIG (reference sequence). V was clipped by 3 bases and J by 0 bases, with 21 bases between them. The CDR3 is 18 amino acids.

The gene calls are TRBV28 and TRBJ2-1, with a tentative D call TRBD1 (5 bases). The CDR3 sequence is 12 residues long. The germline V and J ends were trimmed by 6 bases and 12 bases, with 15 bases remaining between them. Germline V lookup: CDR1 MDHEN, CDR2 SYDVKM. The CDR3 spells CASRSGVTAQFF. As DNA, the CDR3 is TGTGCCAGCAGATCAGGAGTGACAGCGCAGTTCTTC.

The gene calls are TRBV29-1 and TRBJ1-1; D possibly corresponds to TRBD1 (6 bases). Germline CDR1 reads SQVTM; CDR2 reads ANQGSEA. The CDR3 consists of 12 residues. V dropped 7 bases and J dropped 8 bases, with 17 bases sitting between them. For the CDR3, the DNA is TGCAGCGCTACCCCGGACAGATTCGAAGCTTTCTTT. Its protein is CSATPDRFEAFF. Looking up the rest from reference TRBV29-1 and TRBJ1-1 gives the full variable domain: SAVISQKPSRDICQRGTSLTIQCQVDSQVTMMFWYRQQPGQSLTLIATANQGSEATYESGFVIDKFPISRPNLTFSTLTVSNMSPEDSSIYLCSATPDRFEAFFGQGTRLTVV.

This rearrangement joins TRBV7-6 to TRBJ2-6; tentatively, D is TRBD1 (5 bases). The V gene lost 2 bases and the J gene lost 0 bases, with 20 bases spanning the gap. CDR1 and CDR2 from the germline V gene are SGHVS and FNYEAQ. The CDR3 has 20 residues. CDR3 region: CASSLPVGKGPHSGANVLTF. CDR3 DNA: TGTGCCAGCAGCTTACCGGTGGGTAAGGGGCCCCACTCTGGGGCCAACGTCCTGACTTTC.

In its sample, this clone was seen a few times. CDR3 sequence (DNA): TGTGCCAGCAGCCTCCTAGCGGCCGACACAGATACGCAGTATTTT. Residues: CASSLLAADTDTQYF. The J gene is TRBJ2-3, the V gene TRBV6-5; 7 nucleotides align to TRBD2. The germline gives CDR1 MNHEY, CDR2 SVGAGI. This CDR3 contains 15 residues. Trimming at V came to 6 bases and at J to 2 bases, leaving 8 bases not matched to a gene.